This T cell receptor beta chain was recorded in a study of Graves' ophthalmopathy and Graves' hyperthyroidism. The CDR3 covers 11 residues. V was cut by 6 bases and J by 7 bases, with 9 bases left in between. Clinical symptoms, serum thyroxine, TRAb, thyroid ultrasound and orbital computed tomography determined diagnosis. RNA transcripts served as template for amplifying TCR beta CDR3 sequences. Scientists carried out first-round RT-PCR using HTBI primers and then a second-round multiplex PCR. TCRdb ran MiXCR on the multiplex PCR reads and lists one entry per CDR3 protein. Among more than 300,000 distinct CDR3 sequences listed, 17% were seen once.

V and J are TRBV12-3 or TRBV12-4 and TRBJ1-1; TRBD1 is a possible D gene (6 bases). The sample taken for sequencing was peripheral blood. The receptor was isolated from an adult woman with stable Graves' hyperthyroidism. CDR3 sequence: CASRQGGEAFF. CDR3 DNA sequence: TGTGCCAGCAGACAGGGAGGTGAAGCTTTCTTT.